This note documents a single T cell receptor beta chain sequence. The antigen is undetermined. V was shortened by 6 bases and J by 10 bases, with 13 bases between the two germline ends. CDR1 is SGHAT, CDR2 FQNNGV, per germline. This CDR3 comprises 13 residues. The sample is drawn from a study of blood T cells in healthy people across ages. Study-wide points: More naive CD4+ cells and higher diversity were found in long-lived than in aged donors.

A second PCR, run for 7 to 11 cycles, used a sample-barcoded 5' primer plus a J-beta primer mix. In TCRdb, the 5' RACE reads were re-called with MiXCR into one record per CDR3 protein. The table has 630,000 or so distinct CDR3 sequences, around 32% seen once; the top ten hold approximately 15%. Sequencing input: blood. This clonotype was obtained from an elderly woman in good health. The chain employs TRBV11-2 and TRBJ1-6, with a tentative D call TRBD1 (5 bases). CDR3 sequence: CASRERGRSPLHF. CDR3 nucleotides: TGTGCCAGCAGGGAACGGGGGAGGTCACCCCTCCACTTT.